This T cell receptor (beta chain) was profiled in a study of T cell repertoires in cytomegalovirus infection. Study details: Selected CMV epitopes included recently identified HLA-C-restricted ones as well as well-studied HLA-B-restricted ones. Carrying CMV and the relevant HLA type showed in public TCR beta signatures.

With regard to this clonotype: Antigen unknown.

The CDR3 runs 12 residues. CDR1 and CDR2 from the germline V gene are DFQATT and SNEGSKA (reference sequence). V was shortened by 1 base and J by 0 bases, with 3 bases between the two germline ends. Each CDR3 protein is one row after TCRdb ran MiXCR on the reads. The table lists 450,000 to 550,000 distinct CDR3 sequences, under 45% of them singletons, with 43% in the top ten. Findings and caveats of the study: Predominance within the ex vivo response was attributable to HLA-C-restricted CMV-specific TCR beta clonotypes. CMV carriers with the relevant HLA were identified by cumulative public TCR beta family frequency.

This sequence originates from a human donor in good health (CMV status not recorded). Some clones in this sample may be carry-over from other donors' samples. V usage is TRBV20-1 and J usage is TRBJ1-2; D unclear. The material was cultured PBMCs, obtained from culture after CMV antigen stimulation. CDR3 amino acids: CSARGANYGYTF. The CDR3 region has the DNA TGCAGTGCTAGAGGAGCTAACTATGGCTACACCTTC.